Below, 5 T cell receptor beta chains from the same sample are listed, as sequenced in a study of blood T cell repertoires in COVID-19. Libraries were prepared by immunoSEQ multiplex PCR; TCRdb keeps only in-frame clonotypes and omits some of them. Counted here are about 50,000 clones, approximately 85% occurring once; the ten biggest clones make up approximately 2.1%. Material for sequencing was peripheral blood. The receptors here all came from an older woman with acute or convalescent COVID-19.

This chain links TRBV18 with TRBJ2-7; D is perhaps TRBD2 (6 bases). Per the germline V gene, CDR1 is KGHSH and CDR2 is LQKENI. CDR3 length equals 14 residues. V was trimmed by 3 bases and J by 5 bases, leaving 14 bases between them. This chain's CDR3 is CASSPEGTFDEQYF. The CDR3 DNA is TGTGCCAGCTCACCTGAAGGGACTTTTGACGAGCAGTACTTC.

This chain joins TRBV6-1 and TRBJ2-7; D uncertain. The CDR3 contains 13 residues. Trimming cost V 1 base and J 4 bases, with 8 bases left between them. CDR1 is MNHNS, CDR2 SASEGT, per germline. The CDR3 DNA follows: TGTGCCAGCAGTGAAGTGGGCCGGTACGAGCAGTACTTC. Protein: CASSEVGRYEQYF.

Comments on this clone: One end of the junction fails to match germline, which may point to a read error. CDR3 region: CASSIVGVELAKNIQYF. The CDR3 DNA reads as TGTGCCAGTAGCATAGTCGGGGTCGAACTAGCCAAAAACATTCAGTACTTC. This chain connects TRBV19 to TRBJ2-4, with D maybe TRBD2 (5 bases). The CDR3 runs 17 residues. The germline V gene encodes CDR1 LNHDA and CDR2 SQIVND (reference sequence).

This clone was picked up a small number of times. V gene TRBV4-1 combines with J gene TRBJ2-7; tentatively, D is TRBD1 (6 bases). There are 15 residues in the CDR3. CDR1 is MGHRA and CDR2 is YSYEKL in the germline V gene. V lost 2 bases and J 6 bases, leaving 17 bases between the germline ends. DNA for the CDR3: TGCGCCAGCAGCCAAACACCGGGACAAGTAGCCGAGCAGTACTTC. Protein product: CASSQTPGQVAEQYF.

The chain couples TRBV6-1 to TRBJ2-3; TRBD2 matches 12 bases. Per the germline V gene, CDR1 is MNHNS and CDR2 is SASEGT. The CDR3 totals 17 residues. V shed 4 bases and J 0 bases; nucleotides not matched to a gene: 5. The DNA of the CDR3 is TGTGCCAGCAGTGGACTAGCGGGAGCTCTTAGCACAGATACGCAGTATTTT. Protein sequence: CASSGLAGALSTDTQYF.